The present entry profiles one T cell receptor beta chain with its context. This CDR3 has 15 amino acids. CDR1 and CDR2 (germline): SGHAT, FQNNGV. Trimming cost V 5 bases and J 5 bases; bases outside gene matches: 4. Documented time point: patch test 2, 6 weeks after DPC sensitization. Documented treatment: therapeutic diphenylcyclopropenone sensitization with weekly scalp DPC. The data were taken from a study of human T cells and chemical hapten exposure. MiXCR, run by TCRdb on the RACE reads, gives a single entry per CDR3 protein. The sample carries fewer than 95,000 distinct CDR3 sequences, 8% to 13% recorded once.

The chain combines TRBV11-2 with TRBJ2-5; TRBD2 aligns across 14 bases. Sequencing used whole blood, obtained in connection with sensitization to the hapten diphenylcyclopropenone (DPC). This receptor was identified in a man aged 35-49 years with alopecia areata. Some clones in this sample may be carry-over from other donors' samples. In nucleotides, the CDR3 is TGTGCCAGCAGCGGGACTAGCGGGAGCCGCGAGACCCAGTACTTC. It specifies CASSGTSGSRETQYF.